This T cell receptor beta chain emerged from a study of T-cell memory formation after mild COVID-19 (dated by TCRdb to the early 2020s). General notes on the study: TCR sequence clusters from the two donors were largely donor specific. Longitudinal TCRalpha and TCRbeta repertoire sequencing tracked T-cell clones expanding and contracting after mild COVID-19 in a couple of donors. Two young, previously healthy adult volunteers made up the cohort, one male and one female. The study at large found these results: Contracting CD4+ clones turned up mainly in the CM and EM memory subsets, whereas EMRA was where CD8+ clones were enriched. The detection of some responding clones in pre-infection memory suggests that pre-existing cross-reactive memory T cells joined the SARS-CoV-2 response. Clones that contracted from day 15 to 85 showed balanced CD4/CD8 phenotypes, whereas a second wave of clones that expanded from day 15 to 37 leaned towards CD4+. The study included only a couple of mild cases, and larger cohorts that include severe cases with pre-infection samples were judged to be necessary. Whether the second-wave clones peaking on day 37 were SARS-CoV-2 specific was not confirmed.

The data were produced on an Illumina NovaSeq 6000. TCRalpha and TCRbeta cDNA libraries were built by 5'RACE with constant-segment primers, adding sample barcodes and unique molecular identifiers. Trizol reagent was used to extract RNA from every sample. Libraries were amplified in two PCR steps, with a second sample barcode and Illumina TruSeq adapters added in the second step. The libraries were sequenced on an Illumina NovaSeq using 2 x 150 bp paired-end reads. In the authors' own workflow: With migec v1.2.7, reads were demultiplexed and then collapsed into UMI-guided consensus sequences. Using mixcr v2.1.11, UMI consensuses were aligned to TRA and TRB V and J templates and then assembled into clonotypes. A clonotype was counted as expanded or contracted only if both edgeR and NoisET called the change significant, with noise models trained on biological replicates. edgeR calls used a false discovery rate-adjusted p below 0.01 and a log2 fold-change threshold of 1. As an exploratory analysis of dynamics, max-normalized trajectories of the 1000 most abundant clonotypes were examined by PCA with hierarchical clustering. Separately sequenced CD4+ and CD8+ repertoires were used to assign the CD4 or CD8 phenotype of responding clones. The public reads were reprocessed in TCRdb via fastp at Q25 and MiXCR, keeping in-frame beta chains. Identical CDR3 protein sequences are pooled into one entry, listed with their most common genes and DNA. TCRdb assigned the V and J calls; the authors' analysis was not used. For this sample the table gives approximately 240,000 distinct CDR3 sequences, of which around 15% were detected only once. Clones ranked in the top ten supply around 3.4% of the sample.

Reading the germline V gene gives CDR1 SGHTA and CDR2 FQGTGA. At the junction V is shortened by 5 bases and J by 11 bases; bases outside the gene matches: 8. The CDR3 holds 12 amino acids from the cysteine to the phenylalanine. Only the CDR3 region is kept as DNA, spanning 36 bases read in frame from base 1. This clonotype turned up a few times. This receptor's antigen is unknown. There are no base qualities to consult, and no much larger clone falls within one base. PBMCs were isolated by Ficoll-Paque density gradient centrifugation. This receptor chain uses TRBV7-3 and TRBJ1-1; the central 7 bases match TRBD1. Sequences were obtained from PBMCs or a T cell subset sorted from them (not recorded which). This TCR was recovered from a man between 18 and 29 years old who had mild COVID-19 (a few samples of this study predate the infection). The sample titles of this study are shuffled in the database, so cell type and time point are left out; the donor was told from shared clones. The DNA is as follows: TGTGCCAGCAGCACCTCACAGGGGACGGCTTTCTTT. This gives the protein CASSTSQGTAFF.